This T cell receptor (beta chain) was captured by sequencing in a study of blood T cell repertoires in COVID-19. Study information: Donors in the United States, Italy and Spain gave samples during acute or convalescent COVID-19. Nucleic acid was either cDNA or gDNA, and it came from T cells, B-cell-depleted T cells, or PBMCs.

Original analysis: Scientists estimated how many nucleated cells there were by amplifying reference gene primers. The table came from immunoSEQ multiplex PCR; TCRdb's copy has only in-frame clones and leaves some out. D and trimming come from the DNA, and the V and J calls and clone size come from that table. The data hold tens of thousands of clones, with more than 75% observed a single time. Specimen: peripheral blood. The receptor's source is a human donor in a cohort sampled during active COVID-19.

The CDR3 DNA reads as TGCGCCAGCAGCTTGGGCGAAGGGGGCCGGTATTTT. It encodes CASSLGEGGRYF. The chain links TRBV5-1 to TRBJ2-3, with 7 bases that match TRBD1. Germline V gene data show CDR1 as SGHRS and CDR2 as YFSETQ. This CDR3 comprises 12 residues. V lost 0 bases, J lost 14 bases, and 6 bases stayed unmatched. The full variable domain, with the rest looked up from reference TRBV5-1 and TRBJ2-3, is KAGVTQTPRYLIKTRGQQVTLSCSPISGHRSVSWYQQTPGQGLQFLFEYFSETQRNKGNFPGRFSGRQFSNSRSEMNVSTLELGDSALYLCASSLGEGGRYFGPGTRLTVL.